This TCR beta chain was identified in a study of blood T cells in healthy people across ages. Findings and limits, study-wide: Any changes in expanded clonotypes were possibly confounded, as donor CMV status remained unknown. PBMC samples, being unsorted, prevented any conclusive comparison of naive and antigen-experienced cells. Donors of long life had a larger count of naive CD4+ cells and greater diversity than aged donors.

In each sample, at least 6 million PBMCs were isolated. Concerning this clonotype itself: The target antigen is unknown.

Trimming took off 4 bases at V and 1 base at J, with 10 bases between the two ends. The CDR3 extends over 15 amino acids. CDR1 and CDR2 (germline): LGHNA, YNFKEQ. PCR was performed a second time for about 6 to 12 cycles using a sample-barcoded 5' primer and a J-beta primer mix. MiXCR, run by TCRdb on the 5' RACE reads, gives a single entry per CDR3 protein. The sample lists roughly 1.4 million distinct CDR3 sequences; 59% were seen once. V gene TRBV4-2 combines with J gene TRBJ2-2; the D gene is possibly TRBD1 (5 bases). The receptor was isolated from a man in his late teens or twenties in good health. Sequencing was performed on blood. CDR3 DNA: TGTGCCAGCAGCCCGCCAGGACAGAACACCGGGGAGCTGTTTTTT. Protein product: CASSPPGQNTGELFF.